Shown below are 26 T cell receptor beta chains from a single sample sequenced in a study of cytomegalovirus exposure and HLA in healthy donors. Researchers ran the PCR with 60 Vbeta and 13 Jbeta primers. The assay was immunoSEQ multiplex PCR, and TCRdb's table has in-frame clones only and misses some. This table has under 200,000 clones, around 80% appearing once. The material sequenced was PBMCs. These receptors were obtained from a man between 18 and 35 years old in good health and CMV-seronegative.

The CDR3 here is CASRPGSYEQYF. The CDR3 bases are TGTGCCAGCCGCCCGGGTTCGTACGAGCAGTACTTC. The V gene is TRBV6-1, the J gene TRBJ2-7, with D unclear. Per the germline V gene, CDR1 is MNHNS and CDR2 is SASEGT. V lost 8 bases and J lost 4, with 12 bases in between. This CDR3 contains 12 residues.

This CDR3 reads CASSTRDRADTQYF. The CDR3 DNA is TGTGCCAGCAGCACGAGGGACAGGGCAGATACGCAGTATTTT. This chain connects TRBV13 to TRBJ2-3; TRBD1 agrees at 9 bases. V dropped 5 bases and J dropped 4; count of bases not matched to a gene: 4. From germline, CDR1 is PRHDT and CDR2 FYEKMQ (reference sequence). The CDR3 contains 14 residues.

This clone has just a few counts. The J gene is TRBJ2-1, the V gene TRBV5-4, with 10 positions matching TRBD2. This CDR3 is 17 amino acids long. The V segment lost 5 bases and the J segment 6 bases; nucleotides outside the gene matches: 14. CDR1 and CDR2 from the germline V gene are SGHNT and YYREEE (reference sequence). The CDR3 nucleotides are TGTGCCAGCAGTGGGTCTAGCGGGAGACCGTTACCCAATGAGCAGTTCTTC. Translated, it gives CASSGSSGRPLPNEQFF.

The V and J genes are TRBV11-3 and TRBJ1-1, with no clear D. In germline, CDR1 is SGHNT, CDR2 YENEEA. The CDR3 totals 16 residues. Trimming took 2 bases from V and 0 from J, leaving 13 bases between them. The DNA of the CDR3 is TGTGCCAGCAGCTTAAGGTTTGGCAGGTTGAACACTGAAGCTTTCTTT. It encodes CASSLRFGRLNTEAFF.

This chain joins TRBV6-5 and TRBJ1-2, with a possible D match to TRBD1 (6 bases). The CDR3 length is 14 residues. CDR1 is MNHEY and CDR2 is SVGAGI in the germline V gene. Trimming removed 6 bases at V and 0 bases at J, with 11 bases between. The CDR3 bases are TGTGCCAGCAGCCCCAGGGGAACTAACTATGGCTACACCTTC. It encodes CASSPRGTNYGYTF.

This chain's CDR3 is CASRKDSNTGELFF. CDR3 DNA sequence: TGTGCCAGCAGAAAAGACAGCAACACCGGGGAGCTGTTTTTT. V gene TRBV5-4 combines with J gene TRBJ2-2, with a possible D match to TRBD1 (5 bases). The CDR3 loop spans 14 amino acids. Per germline, CDR1 SGHNT and CDR2 YYREEE (reference sequence). Trimming stripped 5 bases from V and 2 bases from J, with 10 bases between.

This clone was observed a handful of times. J is TRBJ2-7 and V is TRBV6-5, with TRBD1 identical over 7 bases. Germline-derived CDR1 and CDR2 are MNHEY and SVGAGI. CDR3 size: 11 residues. V trimming: 10 bases; J trimming: 5 bases; junction bases outside the gene matches: 5. CDR3 protein: CATGTVDEQYF. The CDR3 DNA is TGTGCCACCGGGACAGTCGACGAGCAGTACTTC.

This clone was counted once. Other DNA sequences in this specimen translate into the identical CDR3. This rearrangement joins TRBV11-2 to TRBJ2-7, with 7 bases lining up with TRBD1. CDR1 and CDR2 from the germline V gene are SGHAT and FQNNGV. The CDR3 extends over 15 amino acids. J lost 1 base, V lost 5 bases, and 8 bases had no gene match. The CDR3 DNA sequence: TGTGCCAGCAGCCCGCGGACAGGTCTGTCCTACGAGCAGTACTTC. Translating it yields CASSPRTGLSYEQYF.

The chain uses TRBV5-1 and TRBJ2-3; D is unclear. The V end was cut by 4 bases, the J end by 0 bases, with 18 bases between. The CDR3 spans 17 residues. Germline loops: CDR1 SGHRS, CDR2 YFSETQ. The CDR3 bases are TGCGCCAGCAGCGGTGTAAAACCTTTGACTAGCACAGATACGCAGTATTTT. This codes for CASSGVKPLTSTDTQYF.

The J gene is TRBJ2-7, the V gene TRBV7-9; 9 bases are shared with TRBD1. Germline trimming cut 5 bases from V and 4 bases from J; bases unmatched to any gene: 6. From germline, CDR1 is SEHNR and CDR2 FQNEAQ (reference sequence). CDR3 length: 14 residues. Written as DNA, the CDR3 is TGTGCCAGCAGCCGGACAGGGGAGAGATACGAGCAGTACTTC. Translation: CASSRTGERYEQYF. The whole variable domain, remainder taken from reference TRBV7-9 and TRBJ2-7, is DTGVSQNPRHKITKRGQNVTFRCDPISEHNRLYWYRQTLGQGPEFLTYFQNEAQLEKSRLLSDRFSAERPKGSFSTLEIQRTEQGDSAMYLCASSRTGERYEQYFGPGTRLTVT.

The chain couples TRBV7-9 to TRBJ2-1, with unresolved D. The V end lost 0 bases, the J end lost 6 bases, and 6 bases lay between the germline ends. This CDR3 has 13 amino acids. Per germline, CDR1 SEHNR and CDR2 FQNEAQ (reference sequence). The CDR3 reads CASSLAASNEQFF. The CDR3 coding sequence is TGTGCCAGCAGCTTAGCGGCCAGCAATGAGCAGTTCTTC.

This clone was seen just once. The chain carries TRBV13 and TRBJ2-1, with TRBD2 as a possible D gene (6 bases). Trimming stripped 7 bases from V and 7 bases from J, with 17 bases between. Germline V lookup: CDR1 PRHDT, CDR2 FYEKMQ (reference sequence). CDR3 size: 14 residues. CDR3: CASTPDSRGNEQFF. Here the CDR3 DNA reads TGTGCCAGCACCCCTGATAGCCGGGGGAATGAGCAGTTCTTC.

The CDR3 DNA is TGTGCCAGCAGCTTAGCCAGGGGGCCCTCCTACGAGCAGTACTTC. It codes for CASSLARGPSYEQYF. The V call is TRBV7-8, the J call TRBJ2-7; 8 nucleotides line up with TRBD1. The CDR3 runs to 15 residues. CDR1 SGHVS and CDR2 FQNEAQ come from the germline V gene. Trimming at V came to 0 bases and at J to 0 bases, leaving 1 base not matched to a gene.

About this clone itself: This sample also contains other DNA sequences that code for the same CDR3. The chain is built from TRBV18 and TRBJ1-1, with D possibly matching TRBD1 (6 bases). The V end lost 6 bases, the J end lost 5 bases, and 22 bases lay between the germline ends. The germline V gene encodes CDR1 KGHSH and CDR2 LQKENI. This CDR3 has 16 residues. CDR3 in amino acids: CASSIRPGVGNTEAFF. The DNA of the CDR3 is TGTGCCAGCTCGATACGACCAGGGGTTGGGAATACTGAAGCTTTCTTT.

This clone was seen a few times. The rearrangement links TRBV25-1 to TRBJ1-3; TRBD1 is a possible D gene (5 bases). This CDR3 comprises 11 residues. Germline V gene data show CDR1 as MGHDK and CDR2 as SYGVNS. V lost 9 bases and J lost 7, with 10 bases in between. The CDR3 sequence is CASIGGNTIYF. The CDR3 DNA follows: TGTGCCAGTATCGGGGGGAACACCATATATTTT.

The chain links TRBV27 to TRBJ2-3, with 8 bases aligning to TRBD2. Germline V gene data show CDR1 as MNHEY and CDR2 as SMNVEV (reference sequence). V shed 0 bases, J shed 2 bases, and the junction held 4 bases outside the gene matches. This CDR3 has 16 residues. CDR3 loop: CASSLSSGTNTDTQYF. In DNA, the CDR3 is TGTGCCAGCAGTTTATCTAGCGGGACTAACACAGATACGCAGTATTTT.

This chain uses TRBV27 with TRBJ1-2; a weak D match, TRBD1 (5 bases). Trimming removed 1 base at V and 0 bases at J, with 9 bases between. Germline CDR1 and CDR2: MNHEY and SMNVEV (reference sequence). The CDR3 is 15 residues long. The CDR3 loop reads CASSLWQGSNYGYTF. DNA for the CDR3: TGTGCCAGCAGTTTATGGCAGGGCTCTAACTATGGCTACACCTTC.

The chain joins TRBV6-1 to TRBJ2-3; 10 bases map to TRBD2. CDR3 length equals 16 residues. V lost 2 bases and J lost 5; bases outside the gene matches: 7. Germline V lookup: CDR1 MNHNS, CDR2 SASEGT. This chain's CDR3 is CASSESSGSWVDTQYF. Here the CDR3 DNA reads TGTGCCAGCAGTGAATCTAGCGGGAGTTGGGTAGATACGCAGTATTTT.

The rearrangement uses TRBV19 and TRBJ1-2; 9 nucleotides align to TRBD1. Germline V lookup: CDR1 LNHDA, CDR2 SQIVND (reference sequence). Unmatched junction bases numbered 10, after V lost 5 bases and J lost 3 bases. The CDR3 length is 16 residues. The CDR3 region is CASSSRQGGDYYGYTF. The CDR3 coding sequence is TGTGCCAGTAGTTCAAGACAGGGGGGGGACTACTATGGCTACACCTTC.

The chain carries TRBV2 and TRBJ2-3, with 9 bases lining up with TRBD1. This CDR3 region has 16 residues. Trimming removed 2 bases from V and 2 bases from J; junction bases left unmatched: 5. The germline V gene encodes CDR1 SNHLY and CDR2 FYNNEI. CDR3: CASSEFGTGITDTQYF. CDR3 bases: TGTGCCAGCAGTGAATTTGGGACAGGGATCACAGATACGCAGTATTTT. Looking up the rest from reference TRBV2 and TRBJ2-3 gives the full variable domain: EPEVTQTPSHQVTQMGQEVILRCVPISNHLYFYWYRQILGQKVEFLVSFYNNEISEKSEIFDDQFSVERPDGSNFTLKIRSTKLEDSAMYFCASSEFGTGITDTQYFGPGTRLTVL.

The chain joins TRBV11-2 to TRBJ2-1; TRBD2 aligns across 7 bases. CDR3 length equals 17 residues. V was clipped by 6 bases and J by 4 bases; unmatched bases: 15. Germline CDR1 reads SGHAT; CDR2 reads FQNNGV. CDR3 in amino acids: CASRSLRLTSAYNEQFF. The CDR3 nucleotides read TGTGCCAGCAGATCGCTCCGGCTAACTAGCGCGTACAATGAGCAGTTCTTC. Full variable domain (outside the CDR3, taken from reference TRBV11-2 and TRBJ2-1): EAGVAQSPRYKIIEKRQSVAFWCNPISGHATLYWYQQILGQGPKLLIQFQNNGVVDDSQLPKDRFSAERLKGVDSTLKIQPAKLEDSAVYLCASRSLRLTSAYNEQFFGPGTRLTVL.

The chain combines TRBV11-2 with TRBJ2-7; weak D call: TRBD1 (5 bases). Germline V gene sequence: CDR1 SGHAT, CDR2 FQNNGV. CDR3 length: 13 amino acids. Trimming left V 1 base short and J 3 bases short, with 7 bases between. CDR3 sequence (DNA): TGTGCCAGCAGCTTAGTGGACAACTACGAGCAGTACTTC. It translates to CASSLVDNYEQYF.

V gene TRBV7-2 combines with J gene TRBJ2-5; D might be TRBD2 (6 bases). CDR1 and CDR2 (germline): SGHTA, FQGNSA. CDR3 size: 15 residues. Between the trimmed V and J ends, which lost 1 base and 4 bases, there was a span of 13 bases. As DNA, the CDR3 is TGTGCCAGCAGCTTAGTTCTCGGGAGTGGAGAGACCCAGTACTTC. Translated, it gives CASSLVLGSGETQYF.

This sequence joins TRBV28 and TRBJ2-7; TRBD1 aligns across 8 bases. J lost 8 bases, V lost 8 bases, and 14 bases had no gene match. Germline CDR1 reads MDHEN; CDR2 reads SYDVKM. This CDR3 spans 14 amino acids. CDR3 residues: CASLRGTGLGKQYF. The DNA of the CDR3 is TGTGCCAGCCTTCGCGGGACAGGACTTGGCAAGCAGTACTTC.

The chain recombines TRBV7-2 with TRBJ2-7; D call uncertain. CDR1 and CDR2 from the germline V gene are SGHTA and FQGNSA. The V and J ends lost 3 bases and 2 bases respectively, with 8 bases between them. This CDR3 comprises 13 residues. CDR3 DNA sequence: TGTGCCAGCAGCTTGATACTACCCTACGAGCAGTACTTC. Protein sequence: CASSLILPYEQYF.

This chain uses TRBV4-3 with TRBJ1-2, with D uncertain. This CDR3 contains 14 residues. V was clipped by 0 bases and J by 2 bases, with 7 bases between them. Germline V gene sequence: CDR1 LGHNA, CDR2 YSLEER. The CDR3 DNA sequence: TGCGCCAGCAGCCAAGAGGCAGAAAACTATGGCTACACCTTC. Its translation: CASSQEAENYGYTF.